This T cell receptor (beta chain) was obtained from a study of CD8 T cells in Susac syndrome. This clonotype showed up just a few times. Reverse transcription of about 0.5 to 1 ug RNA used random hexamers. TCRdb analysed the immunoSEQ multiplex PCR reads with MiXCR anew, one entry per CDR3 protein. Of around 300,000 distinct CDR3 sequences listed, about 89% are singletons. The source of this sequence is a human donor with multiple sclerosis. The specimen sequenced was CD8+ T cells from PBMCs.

The CDR3 protein is CASSFGFNQPQHF. DNA of the CDR3: TGTGCCAGCAGTTTCGGCTTCAATCAGCCCCAGCATTTT. V usage is TRBV27 and J usage is TRBJ1-5; D is unresolved. This CDR3 spans 13 amino acids. The germline V gene has CDR1 MNHEY and CDR2 SMNVEV (reference sequence). Deletions cut 3 bases from V and 3 bases from J, with 6 bases between.